This TCR beta chain was profiled in a study of T cell responses to AZD1222 COVID-19 vaccine. The table came from immunoSEQ multiplex PCR; TCRdb's copy has only in-frame clones and leaves some out. The profile shows under 20,000 clones, approximately 88% of them singletons. For this clone: Its target is unknown.

This CDR3 region has 13 residues. Between the trimmed V and J ends, which lost 4 bases and 0 bases, there was a span of 6 bases. Germline CDR1 is SNHLY and CDR2 is FYNNEI. Study-wide results and limits: There were mostly white British donors and more females than males, and clonal diversity was possibly underestimated. Reports indicate that nearly half of spike-specific TCRs are directed at unmutated variant regions.

The receptor was derived from an adult who received the AZD1222 COVID-19 vaccine. Here the sequenced sample was peripheral blood, taken 28 days after the second AZD1222 dose. The V gene is TRBV2, the J gene TRBJ1-1; D uncertain. CDR3 in DNA: TGTGCCAGCAGTGTAGCCGTGAACACTGAAGCTTTCTTT. This translates into CASSVAVNTEAFF.